A selection of T cell receptor beta chains follows, all from one sample in a study of metastatic and nonmetastatic thyroid tumors. TCRdb reanalyzed the PCR reads with MiXCR. The sample has approximately 30,000 clones, about 32% seen once. Sequencing was carried out using blood. These TCRs come from a female donor with papillary thyroid cancer or a benign thyroid nodule (not recorded which). Some clones in this sample may be carry-over from other donors' samples. The CDR3 runs from the conserved cysteine through the conserved F or W. Each record gives: V gene, CDR3 length, D gene, CDR3 protein. D genes are given only for firm matches.

>TRBV11-2|15|TRBD2
CASSLGTSAAYEQYF
>TRBV19|14|TRBD1
CASSIPGQGPPLHF
>TRBV12-3/TRBV12-4|16|TRBD1
CASSQTPGQGQEEQYF
>TRBV12-3/TRBV12-4|13|TRBD1
CASTGQGNSPLHF
>TRBV5-4|16|TRBD1
CASSWDRGLARNTIYF
>TRBV5-1|17|TRBD1
CASSFSRTGLRTGELFF
>TRBV2|14|NA
CASSEGRAINIQYF
>TRBV4-2|17|TRBD1
CASSPHPGTADNSPLHF
>TRBV5-1|14|TRBD1
CASSTGQGNYGYTF
>TRBV5-1|15|NA
CASSPLGKPGNEHYF
>TRBV4-3|16|TRBD1
CASSQRTPNSGGEQYF
>TRBV6-1|15|TRBD2
CASSAGTSGYNEQFF
>TRBV7-9|12|NA
CASADFPDTQYF
>TRBV29-1|10|NA
CSVENHEQFF
>TRBV5-1|16|TRBD1
CASSLWDRPMNTEAFF
>TRBV12-3/TRBV12-4|13|TRBD1
CASSSHHDREGFF
>TRBV30|14|TRBD1
CAWSRGQGVYEQYF
>TRBV20-1|15|NA
CSAGDSGMDSSPLHF
>TRBV25-1|21|NA
CASSPPRRESWRSSYNSPLHF
>TRBV7-6|16|NA
CASSLEGDGSPRAQFF
>TRBV19|16|TRBD2
CASKGAGGPGSNEQFF
>TRBV25-1|13|TRBD2
CASTSGSTDTQYF
>TRBV28|12|NA
CASSWAAYGYTF
>TRBV4-1|18|NA
CASRQVSGTAGPNEKLFF
>TRBV3-1|12|NA
CASSQQQETQYF
>TRBV18|14|TRBD2
CASVRTSGQGEQYF
>TRBV29-1|14|NA
CSVEIRDSPYEQYF
>TRBV12-5|13|NA
CASGLVPPGTQYF
>TRBV6-2/TRBV6-3|16|NA
CASSGSMQGRAGELFF
>TRBV11-2|18|NA
CASSLEWGALGYQETQYF
>TRBV12-3/TRBV12-4|16|NA
CASTSRARGTAGEQFF
>TRBV12-3/TRBV12-4|13|NA
CATSPNYNSPLHF
>TRBV7-2|15|TRBD1
CASSPYRGTGTEAFF
>TRBV2|13|NA
CASSEAGQGRKYF
>TRBV28|17|TRBD1
CASSSLSTGLGGYEQYF
>TRBV6-5|16|NA
CASSYGQGFMNTEAFF
>TRBV28|15|TRBD1
CASRTPGQGKNEQFF
>TRBV7-9|13|NA
CASIPVSTYEQYF
>TRBV7-7|13|NA
CASSLASQETQYF
>TRBV12-3/TRBV12-4|15|NA
CASSLAPGSGYEHYF
>TRBV6-6|17|TRBD2
CASSYTQRTSGRNEQFF
>TRBV28|14|TRBD1
CAGTQTTGDTEAFF
>TRBV27|15|NA
CASRPSGTPSVQAFF
>TRBV19|14|TRBD1
CASTEPGGEETLFF
>TRBV30|14|NA
CAWSVWGGATEAFF
>TRBV6-1|15|NA
CASSQQDGQQQKLFF